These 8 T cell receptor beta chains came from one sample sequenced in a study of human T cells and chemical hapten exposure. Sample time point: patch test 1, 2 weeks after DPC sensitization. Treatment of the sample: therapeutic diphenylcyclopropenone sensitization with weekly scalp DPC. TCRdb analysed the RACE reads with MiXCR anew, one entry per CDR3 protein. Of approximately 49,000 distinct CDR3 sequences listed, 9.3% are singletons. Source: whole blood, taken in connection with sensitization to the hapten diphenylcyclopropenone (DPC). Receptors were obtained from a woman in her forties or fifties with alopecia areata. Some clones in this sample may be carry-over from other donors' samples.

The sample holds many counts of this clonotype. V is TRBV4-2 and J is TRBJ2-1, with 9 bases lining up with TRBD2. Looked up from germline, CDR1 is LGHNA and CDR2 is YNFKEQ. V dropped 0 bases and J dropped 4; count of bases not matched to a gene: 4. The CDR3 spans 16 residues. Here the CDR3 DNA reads TGTGCCAGCAGCCAAGATGCGCGGGAGGGTTACAATGAGCAGTTCTTC. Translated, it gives CASSQDAREGYNEQFF.

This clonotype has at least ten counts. The CDR3 DNA sequence: TGTGCCAGCAGTGAAACTCGGACTCGCTATGAGCAGTTCTTC. It yields the protein CASSETRTRYEQFF. The chain couples TRBV2 to TRBJ2-1; TRBD2 is a possible D gene (5 bases). Trimming removed 2 bases from V and 8 bases from J, with 13 bases in between. Germline CDR1 and CDR2: SNHLY and FYNNEI. The CDR3 contains 14 residues.

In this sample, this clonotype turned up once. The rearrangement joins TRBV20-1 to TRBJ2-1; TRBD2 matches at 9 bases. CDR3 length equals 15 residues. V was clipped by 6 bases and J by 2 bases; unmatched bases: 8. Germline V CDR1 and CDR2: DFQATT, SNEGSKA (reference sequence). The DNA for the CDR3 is TGCAGTGCCCCGGGTAGCGGGAGTACCTACAATGAGCAGTTCTTC. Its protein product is CSAPGSGSTYNEQFF.

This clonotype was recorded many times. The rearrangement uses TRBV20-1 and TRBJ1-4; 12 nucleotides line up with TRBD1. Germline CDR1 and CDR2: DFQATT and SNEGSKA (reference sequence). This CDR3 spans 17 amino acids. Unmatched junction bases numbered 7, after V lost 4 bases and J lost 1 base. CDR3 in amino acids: CSATSRDRGRTNEKLFF. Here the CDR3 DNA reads TGCAGTGCTACTTCCCGGGACAGGGGGCGAACTAATGAAAAACTGTTTTTT.

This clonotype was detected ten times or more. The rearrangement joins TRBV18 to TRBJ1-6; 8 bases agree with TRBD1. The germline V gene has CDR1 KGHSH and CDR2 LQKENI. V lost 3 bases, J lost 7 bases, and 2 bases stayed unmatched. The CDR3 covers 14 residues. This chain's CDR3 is CASSPDRENSPLHF. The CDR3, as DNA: TGTGCCAGCTCACCGGACAGGGAGAATTCACCCCTCCACTTT. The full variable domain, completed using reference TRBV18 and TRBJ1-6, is NAGVMQNPRHLVRRRGQEARLRCSPMKGHSHVYWYRQLPEEGLKFMVYLQKENIIDESGMPKERFSAEFPKEGPSILRIQQVVRGDSAAYFCASSPDRENSPLHFGNGTRLTVT.

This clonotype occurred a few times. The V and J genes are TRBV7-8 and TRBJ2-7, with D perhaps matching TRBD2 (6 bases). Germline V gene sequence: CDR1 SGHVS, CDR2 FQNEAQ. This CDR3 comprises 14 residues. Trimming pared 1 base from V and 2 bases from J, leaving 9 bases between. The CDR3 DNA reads TGTGCCAGCAGCTTAGATCGGGGGACCTACGAGCAGTACTTC. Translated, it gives CASSLDRGTYEQYF.

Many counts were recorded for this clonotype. The DNA of the CDR3 is TGTGCCAGCAGCCCGGGGACTAGCGTTCGGACCGGGGAGCTGTTTTTT. Protein: CASSPGTSVRTGELFF. The chain is built from TRBV7-9 and TRBJ2-2; 10 nucleotides line up with TRBD2. Germline V lookup: CDR1 SEHNR, CDR2 FQNEAQ (reference sequence). Trimming removed 5 bases from V and 5 bases from J; junction bases left unmatched: 8. CDR3 size: 16 residues.

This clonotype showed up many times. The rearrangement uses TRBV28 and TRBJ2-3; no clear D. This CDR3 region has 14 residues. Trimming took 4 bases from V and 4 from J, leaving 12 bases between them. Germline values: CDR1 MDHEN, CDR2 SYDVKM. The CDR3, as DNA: TGTGCCAGCAGTTCATACGTCAGTGCAGATACGCAGTATTTT. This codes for CASSSYVSADTQYF.